There are many counts of the clone carrying this T cell receptor (beta chain). This record belongs to a study of low-dose radiotherapy and immunotherapy resistance in tumors. Study as a whole: Each fraction for Cohort 1 was 0.5 Gy, given every 2 weeks, and the total came to 6.5 Gy.

The sample's time point: after trial treatment. Treatment indicated: LDRT plus nivolumab, ipilimumab, low-dose cyclophosphamide and aspirin (RACIN trial). Donors received a regimen that comprised nivolumab, ipilimumab, aspirin, low-dose cyclophosphamide and low-dose radiotherapy. TRAV- and TRBV-specific primers, spanning alpha and beta chains, primed first-strand cDNA. TCR amplification involved approximately 20 PCR cycles with a constant-region primer and V-primer adapter. TCRdb reprocessed the reads with MiXCR, giving one entry per CDR3 protein. The table has about 58,000 distinct CDR3 sequences, roughly 23% seen once. The CDR3 length is 12 residues. V gave up 4 bases and J gave up 1 base, with 7 bases separating them. Germline CDR1 is SQVTM and CDR2 is ANQGSEA.

The clonotype comes from a male donor with prostate cancer. This chain uses TRBV29-1 with TRBJ2-5, with D perhaps TRBD1 (5 bases). This specimen was PBMCs, taken after low-dose radiotherapy plus immunotherapy. This CDR3 reads CSVATGQETQYF. The CDR3 nucleotides read TGCAGCGTTGCAACAGGCCAAGAGACCCAGTACTTC.